A selection of T cell receptor beta chains follows, all from one sample in a study of OX40 agonist ivuxolimab in advanced cancers. The assay was immunoSEQ multiplex PCR, and TCRdb's table has in-frame clones only and misses some. The sample holds about 18,000 clones, roughly 80% seen once. Source: CD4+ or CD8+ T cells sorted from blood, taken in a trial of the OX40 agonist ivuxolimab. These receptor sequences come from an adult with an advanced solid tumor such as melanoma, head and neck, liver or kidney cancer. Each CDR3 is given with its conserved first and last residue. Each record gives: J gene, clone size, D gene, V gene, CDR3 protein, CDR3 DNA. The D gene is left open where the match is weak. Clone size, where shown, is once, few, many, or a class for clones that have expanded.

J gene: TRBJ2-7
clone size: NA
D gene: NA
V gene: TRBV27
CDR3 protein: CASSLRPSYEQYF
CDR3 DNA: TGTGCCAGCAGTTTGAGGCCCAGCTACGAGCAGTACTTC

J gene: TRBJ2-7
clone size: NA
D gene: TRBD2
V gene: TRBV4-1
CDR3 protein: CASSRGASGAYEQYF
CDR3 DNA: TGCGCCAGCAGCCGAGGGGCCAGCGGGGCCTACGAGCAGTACTTC

J gene: TRBJ2-1
clone size: NA
D gene: TRBD2
V gene: TRBV28
CDR3 protein: CASSPLAGGINNEQFF
CDR3 DNA: TGTGCCAGCAGTCCCCTTGCGGGGGGGATAAACAATGAGCAGTTCTTC

J gene: TRBJ1-2
clone size: few
D gene: NA
V gene: TRBV7-9
CDR3 protein: CASSLSDSYYGYTF
CDR3 DNA: TGTGCCAGCAGCTTATCGGACAGCTACTATGGCTACACCTTC

J gene: TRBJ2-7
clone size: NA
D gene: NA
V gene: TRBV25-1
CDR3 protein: CASSERDSSYEQYF
CDR3 DNA: TGTGCCAGCAGTGAAAGAGACAGCTCCTACGAGCAGTACTTC

J gene: TRBJ1-2
clone size: NA
D gene: NA
V gene: TRBV4-3
CDR3 protein: CASSQTDTSNYGYTF
CDR3 DNA: TGCGCCAGCAGCCAGACCGACACCTCAAACTATGGCTACACCTTC

J gene: TRBJ2-7
clone size: NA
D gene: NA
V gene: TRBV28
CDR3 protein: CASSPAAGLSSYEQYF
CDR3 DNA: TGTGCCAGCAGTCCCGCCGCGGGGCTGAGCTCCTACGAGCAGTACTTC

J gene: TRBJ2-3
clone size: once
D gene: NA
V gene: TRBV5-6
CDR3 protein: CASSDYRLSTDTQYF
CDR3 DNA: TGTGCCAGCAGCGACTACAGGCTGAGCACAGATACGCAGTATTTT

J gene: TRBJ2-7
clone size: NA
D gene: TRBD2
V gene: TRBV5-1
CDR3 protein: CASSTQRGASYEQYF
CDR3 DNA: TGCGCCAGCAGCACCCAGCGGGGGGCCTCCTACGAGCAGTACTTC

J gene: TRBJ1-4
clone size: NA
D gene: TRBD1
V gene: TRBV6-6
CDR3 protein: CASSKGQGATNEKLFF
CDR3 DNA: TGTGCCAGCAGTAAAGGACAGGGTGCAACTAATGAAAAACTGTTTTTT

J gene: TRBJ1-2
clone size: NA
D gene: NA
V gene: TRBV5-6
CDR3 protein: CASSLLPGPDYGYTF
CDR3 DNA: TGTGCCAGCAGCTTGCTTCCGGGCCCGGACTATGGCTACACCTTC

J gene: TRBJ1-1
clone size: NA
D gene: TRBD1
V gene: TRBV28
CDR3 protein: CASSATGEMNTEAFF
CDR3 DNA: TGTGCCAGCAGTGCGACAGGGGAAATGAACACTGAAGCTTTCTTT

J gene: TRBJ2-3
clone size: once
D gene: NA
V gene: TRBV19
CDR3 protein: CASSIRADTQYF
CDR3 DNA: TGTGCCAGTAGTATAAGGGCAGATACGCAGTATTTT

J gene: TRBJ2-7
clone size: once
D gene: NA
V gene: TRBV5-6
CDR3 protein: CASSLDPMREQYF
CDR3 DNA: TGTGCCAGCAGCTTGGACCCCATGCGGGAGCAGTACTTC

J gene: TRBJ1-5
clone size: NA
D gene: NA
V gene: TRBV27
CDR3 protein: CASSYQGIGNQPQHF
CDR3 DNA: TGTGCCAGCAGTTATCAGGGGATTGGCAATCAGCCCCAGCATTTT

J gene: TRBJ1-6
clone size: NA
D gene: NA
V gene: TRBV7-2
CDR3 protein: CASRSYRDLFDNSPLHF
CDR3 DNA: TGTGCCAGCAGGTCGTACAGGGACCTTTTTGATAATTCACCCCTCCACTTT

J gene: TRBJ2-1
clone size: NA
D gene: TRBD2
V gene: TRBV10-3
CDR3 protein: CAISDPTQNSLAGGPLSSYNEQFF
CDR3 DNA: TGTGCCATCAGTGATCCGACCCAAAACTCCTTAGCGGGGGGCCCTTTGAGCTCCTACAATGAGCAGTTCTTC

J gene: TRBJ2-5
clone size: NA
D gene: TRBD2
V gene: TRBV11-2
CDR3 protein: CASSPSGGGTQYF
CDR3 DNA: TGTGCCAGCAGCCCATCCGGCGGGGGGACCCAGTACTTC

J gene: TRBJ2-1
clone size: NA
D gene: NA
V gene: TRBV25-1
CDR3 protein: CASSDRRESYNEQFF
CDR3 DNA: TGTGCCAGCAGTGATCGGCGGGAATCCTACAATGAGCAGTTCTTC

J gene: TRBJ2-7
clone size: NA
D gene: NA
V gene: TRBV18
CDR3 protein: CASSPRDRHPYEQYF
CDR3 DNA: TGTGCCAGCTCACCTAGGGACCGTCACCCCTACGAGCAGTACTTC

J gene: TRBJ2-7
clone size: NA
D gene: NA
V gene: TRBV19
CDR3 protein: CASSSRPRTYEQYF
CDR3 DNA: TGTGCCAGTAGTTCCCGGCCGAGAACCTACGAGCAGTACTTC

J gene: TRBJ1-2
clone size: NA
D gene: TRBD1
V gene: TRBV2
CDR3 protein: CASSYGTAGGYTF
CDR3 DNA: TGTGCCAGCAGTTACGGGACAGCTGGCGGCTACACCTTC

J gene: TRBJ2-7
clone size: NA
D gene: NA
V gene: TRBV7-6
CDR3 protein: CASSYFGGASYEQYF
CDR3 DNA: TGTGCCAGCAGCTACTTTGGGGGGGCTTCCTACGAGCAGTACTTC

J gene: TRBJ1-1
clone size: few
D gene: NA
V gene: TRBV4-2
CDR3 protein: CASSQGPQGAFF
CDR3 DNA: TGTGCCAGCAGCCAAGGCCCCCAAGGAGCTTTCTTT

J gene: TRBJ1-5
clone size: NA
D gene: TRBD1
V gene: TRBV19
CDR3 protein: CASSIEGGQTTLGSNQPQHF
CDR3 DNA: TGTGCCAGTAGTATAGAGGGGGGACAGACCACCCTTGGAAGCAATCAGCCCCAGCATTTT

J gene: TRBJ1-6
clone size: NA
D gene: NA
V gene: TRBV28
CDR3 protein: CASSSGTEGHHF
CDR3 DNA: TGTGCCAGCAGTTCCGGGACGGAGGGTCATCACTTT

J gene: TRBJ2-5
clone size: NA
D gene: TRBD1
V gene: TRBV9
CDR3 protein: CASSVSGTGRETQYF
CDR3 DNA: TGTGCCAGCAGCGTATCCGGGACAGGGAGAGAGACCCAGTACTTC

J gene: TRBJ1-1
clone size: NA
D gene: NA
V gene: TRBV14
CDR3 protein: CASSQILGAEAFF
CDR3 DNA: TGTGCCAGCAGCCAGATACTAGGGGCTGAAGCTTTCTTT

J gene: TRBJ1-2
clone size: few
D gene: TRBD1
V gene: TRBV4-1
CDR3 protein: CASSQRVETGGFYGYTF
CDR3 DNA: TGCGCCAGCAGCCAACGGGTCGAAACAGGGGGCTTCTATGGCTACACCTTC

J gene: TRBJ2-2
clone size: NA
D gene: NA
V gene: TRBV4-1
CDR3 protein: CASSQDRAGELFF
CDR3 DNA: TGCGCCAGCAGCCAAGATAGGGCCGGGGAGCTGTTTTTT

J gene: TRBJ2-2
clone size: NA
D gene: TRBD1
V gene: TRBV15
CDR3 protein: CATSTQGGELFF
CDR3 DNA: TGTGCCACCAGTACACAGGGGGGAGAGCTGTTTTTT

J gene: TRBJ1-3
clone size: NA
D gene: NA
V gene: TRBV6-5
CDR3 protein: CASSLGPTGNTIYF
CDR3 DNA: TGTGCCAGCAGTTTGGGACCCACTGGAAACACCATATATTTT

J gene: TRBJ2-1
clone size: NA
D gene: TRBD2
V gene: TRBV9
CDR3 protein: CASSVPQDSGGMDNEQFF
CDR3 DNA: TGTGCCAGCAGCGTCCCCCAGGATAGCGGGGGGATGGACAATGAGCAGTTCTTC

J gene: TRBJ2-5
clone size: NA
D gene: TRBD1
V gene: TRBV27
CDR3 protein: CASANDWTGGEETQYF
CDR3 DNA: TGTGCCAGCGCTAACGACTGGACAGGGGGCGAAGAGACCCAGTACTTC

J gene: TRBJ1-1
clone size: NA
D gene: NA
V gene: TRBV28
CDR3 protein: CASSLRSLLMNTEAFF
CDR3 DNA: TGTGCCAGCAGTTTGCGTAGCTTACTAATGAACACTGAAGCTTTCTTT

J gene: TRBJ1-4
clone size: once
D gene: NA
V gene: TRBV7-4
CDR3 protein: CASNCTPKLFF
CDR3 DNA: TGTGCCAGCAACTGTACCCCAAAACTGTTTTTT

J gene: TRBJ2-5
clone size: NA
D gene: TRBD1
V gene: TRBV5-1
CDR3 protein: CASSMQPGNRGVRETQYF
CDR3 DNA: TGTGCCAGCAGCATGCAACCCGGAAACAGGGGGGTTAGAGAGACCCAGTACTTC

J gene: TRBJ2-7
clone size: NA
D gene: TRBD2
V gene: TRBV2
CDR3 protein: CASSDSGGNYEQYF
CDR3 DNA: TGTGCCAGCAGTGATAGCGGGGGGAACTACGAGCAGTACTTC

J gene: TRBJ1-6
clone size: NA
D gene: NA
V gene: TRBV19
CDR3 protein: CASRMGGRSPLHF
CDR3 DNA: TGTGCCAGTAGGATGGGGGGACGATCACCCCTCCACTTT

J gene: TRBJ2-6
clone size: NA
D gene: NA
V gene: TRBV9
CDR3 protein: CASSPGVQGVTGANVLTF
CDR3 DNA: TGTGCCAGCAGCCCAGGCGTACAGGGAGTTACTGGGGCCAACGTCCTGACTTTC

J gene: TRBJ2-3
clone size: NA
D gene: TRBD2
V gene: TRBV27
CDR3 protein: CASSFAGGYADTQYF
CDR3 DNA: TGTGCCAGCAGTTTTGCGGGGGGTTATGCAGATACGCAGTATTTT

J gene: TRBJ2-1
clone size: NA
D gene: NA
V gene: TRBV27
CDR3 protein: CASSLGAVSYNEQFF
CDR3 DNA: TGTGCCAGCAGTTTAGGGGCAGTCTCCTACAATGAGCAGTTCTTC

J gene: TRBJ1-5
clone size: once
D gene: NA
V gene: TRBV9
CDR3 protein: CASSVGGSQPQHF
CDR3 DNA: TGTGCCAGCAGCGTAGGCGGGAGTCAGCCCCAGCATTTT

J gene: TRBJ2-5
clone size: once
D gene: NA
V gene: TRBV5-1
CDR3 protein: CASSYDIQDTIQETQYF
CDR3 DNA: TGCGCCAGCAGCTACGATATCCAGGACACGATTCAAGAGACCCAGTACTTC

J gene: TRBJ2-1
clone size: NA
D gene: TRBD2
V gene: TRBV19
CDR3 protein: CASSIRSGGVTNEQFF
CDR3 DNA: TGTGCCAGTAGTATCCGCAGCGGGGGGGTGACCAATGAGCAGTTCTTC

J gene: TRBJ2-1
clone size: NA
D gene: NA
V gene: TRBV27
CDR3 protein: CASSLKRPSSYNEQFF
CDR3 DNA: TGTGCCAGCAGTTTAAAACGCCCGAGCTCCTACAATGAGCAGTTCTTC

J gene: TRBJ2-5
clone size: NA
D gene: NA
V gene: TRBV28
CDR3 protein: CASRIVQAGGETQYF
CDR3 DNA: TGTGCCAGCAGGATAGTCCAGGCTGGGGGGGAGACCCAGTACTTC

J gene: TRBJ2-2
clone size: NA
D gene: NA
V gene: TRBV11-2
CDR3 protein: CASSYGTSGELFF
CDR3 DNA: TGTGCCAGCAGCTACGGGACATCCGGGGAGCTGTTTTTT

J gene: TRBJ2-1
clone size: NA
D gene: NA
V gene: TRBV6-6
CDR3 protein: CASSWGNEQFF
CDR3 DNA: TGTGCCAGCAGTTGGGGGAATGAGCAGTTCTTC

J gene: TRBJ1-2
clone size: NA
D gene: NA
V gene: TRBV28
CDR3 protein: CASSSTGQPNYGYTF
CDR3 DNA: TGTGCCAGCAGTTCTACGGGACAACCGAACTATGGCTACACCTTC

J gene: TRBJ1-5
clone size: NA
D gene: NA
V gene: TRBV28
CDR3 protein: CASSFQVSNQPQHF
CDR3 DNA: TGTGCCAGCAGTTTTCAGGTGAGCAATCAGCCCCAGCATTTT

J gene: TRBJ2-7
clone size: NA
D gene: NA
V gene: TRBV7-2
CDR3 protein: CASSPDSQYEQYF
CDR3 DNA: TGTGCCAGCAGCCCGGACAGTCAGTACGAGCAGTACTTC

J gene: TRBJ2-5
clone size: once
D gene: NA
V gene: TRBV6-1
CDR3 protein: CASSDLNTGQAAGETQYF
CDR3 DNA: TGTGCCAGCAGTGACCTAAATACAGGACAGGCAGCGGGGGAGACCCAGTACTTC

J gene: TRBJ2-1
clone size: NA
D gene: TRBD1
V gene: TRBV5-1
CDR3 protein: CASSFRTGYNEQFF
CDR3 DNA: TGCGCCAGCAGCTTCCGGACAGGTTACAATGAGCAGTTCTTC

J gene: TRBJ2-3
clone size: NA
D gene: NA
V gene: TRBV29-1
CDR3 protein: CSVEGGDSTDTQYF
CDR3 DNA: TGCAGCGTTGAAGGAGGGGATAGCACAGATACGCAGTATTTT

J gene: TRBJ1-5
clone size: NA
D gene: NA
V gene: TRBV21-1
CDR3 protein: CASNSGGGRNQPQHF
CDR3 DNA: TGTGCCAGCAACTCTGGGGGGGGGCGGAATCAGCCCCAGCATTTT

J gene: TRBJ2-7
clone size: NA
D gene: TRBD1
V gene: TRBV6-1
CDR3 protein: CASSDYSALTGLWEQYF
CDR3 DNA: TGTGCCAGCAGTGACTATTCAGCGTTGACAGGGCTGTGGGAGCAGTACTTC

J gene: TRBJ2-1
clone size: NA
D gene: NA
V gene: TRBV9
CDR3 protein: CASSAGDNEQFF
CDR3 DNA: TGTGCCAGCAGCGCCGGCGACAATGAGCAGTTCTTC

J gene: TRBJ2-5
clone size: NA
D gene: NA
V gene: TRBV28
CDR3 protein: CASSSYRGGEETQYF
CDR3 DNA: TGTGCCAGCAGTTCTTACAGGGGAGGAGAAGAGACCCAGTACTTC

J gene: TRBJ1-1
clone size: NA
D gene: NA
V gene: TRBV19
CDR3 protein: CASGQGMNTEAFF
CDR3 DNA: TGTGCCAGCGGCCAGGGAATGAACACTGAAGCTTTCTTT